The T cell receptor (beta chain) under discussion was sequenced for a study of T cells in Graves' hyperthyroidism and ophthalmopathy. This clonotype has only a few counts. Its antigen is currently unknown. It was RNA transcripts that yielded the amplified TCR beta CDR3 regions. The primer set for the first-round RT-PCR of the TCR CDR3 was HTBI. TCRdb reanalysed the multiplex PCR reads using MiXCR and keeps one entry per CDR3 protein. The sample includes 530,000 or so distinct CDR3 sequences, more than 15% of them seen just once. Used for diagnoses were clinical symptoms, serum thyroxine and TRAb, thyroid ultrasound and orbital computed tomography. CDR3 length: 16 residues. Germline CDR1 reads ENHRY; CDR2 reads SYGVKD. Trimming took off 0 bases at V and 7 bases at J, with 16 bases between the two ends. Study-wide results and limits: Model predictions of ophthalmopathy came a median 6.5 months before onset.

The V gene is TRBV10-3, the J gene TRBJ2-1, with unresolved D. This TCR was recovered from a woman between 18 and 29 years old with Graves' ophthalmopathy. The sample comprised blood. CDR3 region: CAISESMANSNNEQFF. CDR3 bases: TGTGCCATCAGTGAGTCGATGGCGAACTCTAATAATGAGCAGTTCTTC.